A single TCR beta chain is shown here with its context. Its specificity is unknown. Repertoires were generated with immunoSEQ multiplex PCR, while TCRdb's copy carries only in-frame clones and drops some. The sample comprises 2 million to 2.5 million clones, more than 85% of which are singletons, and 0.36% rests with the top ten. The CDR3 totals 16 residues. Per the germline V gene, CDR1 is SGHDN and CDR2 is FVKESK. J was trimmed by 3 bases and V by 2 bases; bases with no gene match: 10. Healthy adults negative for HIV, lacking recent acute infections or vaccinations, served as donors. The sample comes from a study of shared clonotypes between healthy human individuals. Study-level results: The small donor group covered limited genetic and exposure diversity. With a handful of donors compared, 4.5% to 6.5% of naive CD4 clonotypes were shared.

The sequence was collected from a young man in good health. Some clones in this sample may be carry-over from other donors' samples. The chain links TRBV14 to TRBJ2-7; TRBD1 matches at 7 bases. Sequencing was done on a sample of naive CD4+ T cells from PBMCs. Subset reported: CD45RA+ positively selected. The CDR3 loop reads CASSQTRGSIDYEQYF. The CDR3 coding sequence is TGTGCCAGCAGCCAAACCAGGGGGAGTATCGACTACGAGCAGTACTTC.